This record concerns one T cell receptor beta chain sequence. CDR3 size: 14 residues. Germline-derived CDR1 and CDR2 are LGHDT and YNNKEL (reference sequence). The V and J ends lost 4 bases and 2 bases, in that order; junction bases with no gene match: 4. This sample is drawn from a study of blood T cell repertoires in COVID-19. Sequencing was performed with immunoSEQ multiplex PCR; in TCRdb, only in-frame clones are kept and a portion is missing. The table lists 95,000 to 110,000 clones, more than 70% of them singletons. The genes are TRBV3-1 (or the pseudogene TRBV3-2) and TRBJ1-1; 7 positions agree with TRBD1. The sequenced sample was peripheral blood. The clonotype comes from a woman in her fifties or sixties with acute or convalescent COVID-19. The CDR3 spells CASSPQGINTEAFF. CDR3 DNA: TGTGCCAGCAGCCCACAGGGGATTAACACTGAAGCTTTCTTT.